This T cell receptor (beta chain) was obtained from a study of blood T cell repertoires in COVID-19. Turning to the study itself: Material from acute and convalescent COVID-19 was sourced from the United States, Italy and Spain. Sources were T cells, B-cell-depleted T cells, or PBMCs; the material itself was cDNA or gDNA.

Authors' methods: Using reference gene primer amplification, nucleated cell counts were estimated. The data were produced by immunoSEQ multiplex PCR, yet TCRdb's version contains in-frame clones alone and is incomplete. The V and J calls and clone size are taken from that table; D and trimming were inferred from the DNA. The sample shows approximately 210,000 clones, around 92% of them seen only once. This sequence was found in a man aged 25-40 years with acute or convalescent COVID-19. Sample: peripheral blood.

CDR3 sequence reads: CASSQRRAGGYSNQPQHF. CDR3 DNA: TGTGCCAGCAGTCAGAGGAGGGCGGGAGGGTATAGCAATCAGCCCCAGCATTTT. The chain uses TRBV6-6 and TRBJ1-5; D is unclear. The germline V and J ends were trimmed by 5 bases and 0 bases, with 20 bases remaining between them. This CDR3 comprises 18 residues. Germline V gives CDR1 MNHNY, CDR2 SVGAGI (reference sequence).